Shown below are 31 T cell receptor beta chains from a single sample sequenced in a study of CD8+ T cells in alopecia areata. TCR sequencing used cDNA made by reverse transcription of extracted RNA. Generated by immunoSEQ multiplex PCR, the TCRdb table keeps only in-frame clones and is missing some. The sample is made up of about 270,000 clones, none counted only once. Sorting of pooled cutaneous lymph node cells was based on CD4, CD8alpha, NKG2D, NKG2ACE and other markers. Material for sequencing was CD4+ T cells sorted from a lymph node. The receptors stem from a C3H/HeJ mouse with alopecia areata. The strain's MHC type: H2-k.

This clone has just a few counts. Genes and germline are mouse. The read stops 4 residues short of the end of the CDR3; the missing end is completed from the germline J gene. The sample contains more than one DNA sequence encoding this CDR3. The V call is TRBV13-1, the J call TRBJ2-5, with a weak D call TRBD2 (6 bases). The CDR3 length is 13 residues. CDR1 and CDR2 (germline): NSHNY, SYGAGN. Deletions cut 7 bases from V and 3 bases from J, with 12 bases between. This CDR3 is CASRSGGQDTQYF. CDR3 DNA (partial): TGTGCCAGCCGGTCCGGGGGGCAAGAC.

This clone came up a few times. Mouse gene names apply. The DNA ends 4 residues before the CDR3 does, and the rest of the CDR3 is filled in from the germline J gene. This chain links TRBV13-2 with TRBJ1-1; 12 bases agree with TRBD1. The CDR3 sequence is 14 residues long. Looked up from germline, CDR1 is NNHNN and CDR2 is SYGAGS (reference sequence). V was clipped by 5 bases and J by 4 bases; unmatched bases: 3. This chain's CDR3 is CASGGQGASTEVFF. CDR3 bases read: TGTGCCAGCGGGGGACAGGGGGCGAGCACA.

The sample holds a few counts of this clone. The genes and germline here are from mouse. Read coverage stops 4 residues before the CDR3 terminus; the germline J gene supplies the remainder. The chain links TRBV13-1 to TRBJ2-3; D unclear. The V gene lost 2 bases and the J gene lost 1 base, with 8 bases spanning the gap. CDR1 is NSHNY and CDR2 is SYGAGN in the germline V gene. This CDR3 has 14 residues. The sequenced part of the CDR3 DNA is TGTGCCAGCAGTGAGATGAGGGGTGCAGAA. Translation: CASSEMRGAE. The entire CDR3 sequence reads CASSEMRGAETLYF.

Details on this clone: Mouse germline and gene names are used. The missing CDR3 end, 4 residues past where the read stops, is filled in from the germline J gene. The rearrangement joins TRBV19 to TRBJ2-1; D might be TRBD1 (5 bases). V lost 2 bases, J lost 5 bases, and 11 bases lay in between. There are 14 residues in the CDR3. CDR1 FNHDT and CDR2 SITEND come from the germline V gene (reference sequence). Partial CDR3 DNA: TGTGCCAGCAGTATCCAGGGAGGAAATGCT. As protein: CASSIQGGNA. The entire CDR3 protein reads CASSIQGGNAEQFF.

This clone was seen a handful of times. Gene names are the mouse ones. The read comes to an end 4 residues before the CDR3 does, leaving the germline J gene to fill in the end. This chain joins TRBV1 and TRBJ2-7; 9 nucleotides line up with TRBD2. The CDR3 loop spans 15 amino acids. The germline gives CDR1 NSQYPW, CDR2 LRSPGD (reference sequence). The part of the CDR3 DNA that was read is TGCACCTGCAGTGCAGATAGTACTGGGGGGTAT. This sequence encodes CTCSADSTGGY. The CDR3 in its entirety is CTCSADSTGGYEQYF.

This clone appeared a few times. Gene names and germline refer to mouse. Read coverage stops 4 residues before the CDR3 terminus; the germline J gene supplies the remainder. The chain couples TRBV29 to TRBJ2-5; perhaps TRBD1 as D (5 bases). The CDR3 contains 13 residues. Germline V gene sequence: CDR1 MSHET, CDR2 SYDVDS. Trimming pared 3 bases from V and 3 bases from J, leaving 7 bases between. The DNA read from the CDR3 is TGTGCTAGCAGTTTCAGGGTTCAAGAC. Encoded protein: CASSFRVQD. The entire CDR3 sequence reads CASSFRVQDTQYF.

Only a few counts were recorded for this clone. The gene names given are mouse names. The read comes to an end 4 residues before the CDR3 does, leaving the germline J gene to fill in the end. The chain recombines TRBV5 with TRBJ2-2; TRBD1 matches at 9 bases. With V trimmed by 4 bases and J by 6 bases, 3 bases remained unmatched. CDR1 and CDR2 (germline): LGHNA, YNLKQL (reference sequence). This CDR3 has 14 amino acids. Partial CDR3 DNA: TGTGCCAGCAGCCTCGGACAGGGGCCCGGG. Amino acid sequence: CASSLGQGPG. From start to end, the CDR3 is CASSLGQGPGQLYF.

This clone was picked up a small number of times. The genes are named according to mouse. The CDR3 is cut off 4 residues early in the read; its end comes from the germline J gene. The gene calls are TRBV19 and TRBJ1-1; D gene uncertain. Trimming took off 3 bases at V and 0 bases at J, with 9 bases between the two ends. The CDR3 sequence is 14 residues long. CDR1 and CDR2 (germline): FNHDT, SITEND (reference sequence). CDR3 DNA, as far as it was read: TGTGCCAGCAGTAAAGTCACAGCAAACACA. Its translation: CASSKVTANT. The entire CDR3 is CASSKVTANTEVFF.

A few counts support this clone. Any gene name here is a mouse gene name. From the germline J gene comes the end of the CDR3, since the read stops 4 residues before it. This chain joins TRBV5 and TRBJ2-2; 9 bases agree with TRBD2. This CDR3 contains 17 residues. V trimming: 0 bases; J trimming: 4 bases; junction bases outside the gene matches: 6. Germline V gives CDR1 LGHNA, CDR2 YNLKQL (reference sequence). The sequenced part of the CDR3 DNA is TGTGCCAGCAGCCAAGAGGTGGGGGGGCGGGTCACCGGG. It yields the protein CASSQEVGGRVTG. Given in full, the CDR3 is CASSQEVGGRVTGQLYF.

As concerns this clone: Germline and genes here are mouse. Read data end 4 residues before the CDR3 end; the end is taken from the germline J gene. The chain joins TRBV1 to TRBJ2-7; 9 nucleotides align to TRBD2. Germline V lookup: CDR1 NSQYPW, CDR2 LRSPGD (reference sequence). With V trimmed by 7 bases and J by 1 base, 8 bases remained unmatched. The CDR3 contains 15 residues. The CDR3 reads CTCTAPLGGSYEQYF. The sequenced CDR3 bases are TGCACCTGCACCGCCCCGCTGGGGGGGTCCTAT.

This clone has just a few counts. Here the gene names and germline are mouse. The CDR3 end falls 4 residues outside the read, so it is completed with the germline J gene. This chain joins TRBV13-1 and TRBJ2-3, with 9 positions matching TRBD1. The CDR3 sequence is 16 residues long. In germline, CDR1 is NSHNY, CDR2 SYGAGN. Germline trimming cut 3 bases from V and 1 base from J; bases unmatched to any gene: 6. The part of the CDR3 DNA that was read is TGTGCCAGCAGTGGGGGCCGGGACAGGGGTGCAGAA. This gives the protein CASSGGRDRGAE. The entire CDR3 protein reads CASSGGRDRGAETLYF.

This clone appeared a few times. Gene and germline names: mouse. The observed sequence ends 4 residues before the CDR3 terminus, with the missing tail filled in from the germline J gene. V is TRBV1 and J is TRBJ2-3, with 8 positions matching TRBD1. CDR1 is NSQYPW, CDR2 LRSPGD, per germline (reference sequence). V lost 2 bases, J lost 0 bases, and 4 bases stayed unmatched. This CDR3 has 16 amino acids. Partial CDR3 DNA: TGCACCTGCAGTGCAAAGGACAGGGACAGTGCAGAA. It translates to CTCSAKDRDSAE. The entire CDR3 sequence reads CTCSAKDRDSAETLYF.

In its sample, this clone was seen many times. Gene names and germline match the mouse. CDR3 bases read: TGTGCTAGCAGTAGAGCTGGGGGGAACACCGGG. This sequence encodes CASSRAGGNTG. The full CDR3 sequence reads CASSRAGGNTGQLYF. The V and J genes are TRBV17 and TRBJ2-2; TRBD2 matches 8 bases. The read ends 4 residues shy of where the CDR3 ends; the end is completed using the germline J gene. From germline, CDR1 is MNHDT and CDR2 YYDKIL. This CDR3 spans 15 amino acids. Trimming cost V 1 base and J 2 bases; bases outside gene matches: 0.

About this clone: The gene names here belong to mouse. The read stops 4 residues short of the end of the CDR3; the missing end is completed from the germline J gene. The chain links TRBV5 to TRBJ2-5, with TRBD2 identical over 8 bases. The germline gives CDR1 LGHNA, CDR2 YNLKQL (reference sequence). V lost 0 bases, J lost 2 bases, and 7 bases stayed unmatched. The CDR3 runs 17 residues. Partial CDR3 DNA: TGTGCCAGCAGCCAAGATCGCGGGGGGGCGCCCCAAGAC. It translates to CASSQDRGGAPQD. The whole CDR3 sequence reads CASSQDRGGAPQDTQYF.

This clone was counted a few times. The gene names here belong to mouse. From the germline J gene comes the end of the CDR3, since the read stops 4 residues before it. The gene calls are TRBV14 and TRBJ2-4, with 7 positions matching TRBD1. CDR1 and CDR2 (germline): SGHDT, FRDEAV. The CDR3 has 13 residues. V lost 5 bases and J lost 3; bases outside the gene matches: 3. The part of the CDR3 DNA that was read is TGTGCCAGCAGCTCGACAGGGCAAAAC. Amino acid sequence: CASSSTGQN. The whole CDR3 region reads CASSSTGQNTLYF.

This clone came up a few times. The listed genes are named as in mouse. Other DNA sequences in this specimen translate into the identical CDR3. The covered CDR3 bases are TGTGCCAGCAGCCAGACAGGGGTTGCAAACACA. This encodes CASSQTGVANT. The CDR3, in full, reads CASSQTGVANTEVFF. The rearrangement joins TRBV5 to TRBJ1-1; 8 nucleotides match TRBD1. The read stops 4 residues short of the end of the CDR3; the missing end is completed from the germline J gene. Trimming at V came to 3 bases and at J to 0 bases, leaving 3 bases not matched to a gene. The V gene's germline CDR1 is LGHNA and CDR2 YNLKQL (reference sequence). This CDR3 comprises 15 residues.

Worth noting for this clone: The listed genes are named as in mouse. The read terminates 4 residues ahead of where the CDR3 ends, so the germline J gene completes it. Other DNA sequences in this sample translate to the same CDR3. J is TRBJ2-7 and V is TRBV17; 8 positions match TRBD2. This CDR3 region has 14 residues. With V trimmed by 0 bases and J by 2 bases, 0 bases remained unmatched. From germline, CDR1 is MNHDT and CDR2 YYDKIL. Partial CDR3 DNA: TGTGCTAGCAGTAGAGACTGGGGGGCCTAT. Residues: CASSRDWGAY. The whole CDR3 reads CASSRDWGAYEQYF.

This clone was counted only a few times. The gene names here belong to mouse. The CDR3 goes on 4 residues after the read ends, and that part is filled in from the germline J gene. Within the sample, other DNA sequences also encode this same CDR3. This sequence joins TRBV19 and TRBJ2-1, with a tentative D call TRBD1 (5 bases). V was shortened by 1 base and J by 3 bases, with 8 bases between the two germline ends. The CDR3 is 14 amino acids. Germline V CDR1 and CDR2: FNHDT, SITEND (reference sequence). The DNA read from the CDR3 is TGTGCCAGCAGTATAAGCACAGGCTATGCT. Its protein is CASSISTGYA. In full, the CDR3 is CASSISTGYAEQFF.

This clone was counted between two and nine times. Mouse names are used for the genes. The CDR3 DNA, read in part, is TGTGCCAGCAGCCTGGGACAGGGCGAGGAC. As protein: CASSLGQGED. In full, the CDR3 reads CASSLGQGEDTQYF. V gene TRBV13-1 combines with J gene TRBJ2-5; 9 positions agree with TRBD1. With the read ending 4 residues before the CDR3 end, the germline J gene is used to fill in that end. Per germline, CDR1 NSHNY and CDR2 SYGAGN. This CDR3 contains 14 residues.

A note on this clone: Gene and germline names: mouse. The read terminates 4 residues ahead of where the CDR3 ends, so the germline J gene completes it. V and J are TRBV5 and TRBJ2-3; the D gene is possibly TRBD1 (6 bases). This CDR3 has 16 residues. Per the germline V gene, CDR1 is LGHNA and CDR2 is YNLKQL (reference sequence). Trimming pared 4 bases from V and 0 bases from J, leaving 14 bases between. The sequenced CDR3 bases are TGTGCCAGCAGCCCCACGGGACATCCTAGTGCAGAA. Translated, it gives CASSPTGHPSAE. The CDR3 reads in full as CASSPTGHPSAETLYF.

This clone was picked up a small number of times. These gene names are mouse names. The read gets to within 4 residues of the CDR3 end, and the germline J gene fills in the rest. Other DNA variants within this sample encode the same CDR3. The chain combines TRBV1 with TRBJ2-1, with 8 bases lining up with TRBD2. In germline, CDR1 is NSQYPW, CDR2 LRSPGD (reference sequence). This CDR3 is built from 15 residues. The DNA read from the CDR3 is TGCACCTGCAGTGCAGATTGGGGGGGGCGCGCT. Translated: CTCSADWGGRA. The CDR3 reads in full as CTCSADWGGRAEQFF.

Details on this clone: All gene names here are mouse names. Read sequence stops 4 residues before the CDR3 end, and the germline J gene provides the missing end. The chain combines TRBV5 with TRBJ2-5, with D possibly matching TRBD1 (5 bases). Germline V lookup: CDR1 LGHNA, CDR2 YNLKQL (reference sequence). The CDR3 has 14 amino acids. This chain's CDR3 is CASSQDQGRDTQYF. CDR3 bases read: TGTGCCAGCAGCCAAGATCAGGGAAGGGAC.

This clone was observed a handful of times. Mouse germline and gene names are used. This CDR3 reads CASSERLGGYEQYF. The sequenced CDR3 bases are TGTGCCAGCAGTGAGAGACTGGGGGGGTAT. The rearrangement uses TRBV13-1 and TRBJ2-7; TRBD2 matches 11 bases. The read ends 4 residues early relative to the CDR3; the germline J gene fills the gap. The CDR3 loop spans 14 amino acids. Germline-derived CDR1 and CDR2 are NSHNY and SYGAGN.

Concerning this clone: The germline and genes are mouse ones. The observed sequence ends 4 residues before the CDR3 terminus, with the missing tail filled in from the germline J gene. V is TRBV13-1 and J is TRBJ2-5, with a possible D match to TRBD1 (6 bases). Germline V gives CDR1 NSHNY, CDR2 SYGAGN. CDR3 length equals 14 residues. The CDR3 sequence: CASSDWDKGDTQYF. CDR3 bases read: TGTGCCAGCAGTGATTGGGACAAGGGGGAC.

Comment on this clone: Each gene name is a mouse one. With the read ending 4 residues before the CDR3 end, the germline J gene is used to fill in that end. This chain joins TRBV1 and TRBJ2-3; a weak D match, TRBD1 (5 bases). Between the trimmed V and J ends, which lost 0 bases and 0 bases, there was a span of 10 bases. The CDR3 covers 16 residues. Looked up from germline, CDR1 is NSQYPW and CDR2 is LRSPGD (reference sequence). The chain's CDR3 is CTCSAEARASAETLYF. The covered CDR3 bases are TGCACCTGCAGTGCAGAAGCCAGGGCTAGTGCAGAA.

This clone has more than one count but fewer than ten. Gene labels here are mouse ones. The CDR3 end is not reached by the read, which stops 4 residues before it; the germline J gene fills it in. V and J are TRBV13-3 and TRBJ1-1; TRBD1 might be the D (6 bases). The CDR3 runs 15 residues. With 0 bases removed from V and 3 bases from J, the gap between germline ends came to 12 bases. Germline V gives CDR1 NNHDY, CDR2 SYVADS. The sequenced part of the CDR3 DNA is TGTGCCAGCAGTGATGCGGGGGGGGCATACACA. Encoded protein: CASSDAGGAYT. The full-length CDR3 reads as CASSDAGGAYTEVFF.

On this clone itself: The gene symbols are mouse symbols. The read finishes 4 residues shy of the CDR3 end, and the germline J gene is used to complete it. The V gene is TRBV13-1, the J gene TRBJ2-5; 9 nucleotides match TRBD1. CDR1 and CDR2 from the germline V gene are NSHNY and SYGAGN. The CDR3 consists of 15 residues. With V trimmed by 3 bases and J by 2 bases, 4 bases remained unmatched. Incomplete CDR3 DNA: TGTGCCAGCAGTGCTCCGACAGGGGGCCAAGAC. Translation: CASSAPTGGQD. The complete CDR3 protein is CASSAPTGGQDTQYF.

This clone was picked up a small number of times. The gene names given are mouse names. The CDR3 is cut off 4 residues early in the read; its end comes from the germline J gene. The V call is TRBV13-2, the J call TRBJ2-2, with TRBD2 matching over 8 bases. The CDR3 is 16 residues long. From germline, CDR1 is NNHNN and CDR2 SYGAGS (reference sequence). Trimming took 2 bases from V and 0 from J; bases not matched to a gene: 3. CDR3 in amino acids: CASGEAGGTNTGQLYF. The sequenced part of the CDR3 DNA is TGTGCCAGCGGTGAGGCTGGGGGGACAAACACCGGG.

This clone was detected many times. Genes and germline come from the mouse. The CDR3 goes on 4 residues after the read ends, and that part is filled in from the germline J gene. V gene TRBV17 combines with J gene TRBJ2-3; 7 nucleotides line up with TRBD2. The CDR3 totals 15 residues. Per the germline V gene, CDR1 is MNHDT and CDR2 is YYDKIL. Trimming at V came to 5 bases and at J to 1 base, leaving 6 bases not matched to a gene. This CDR3 is CASSAGGRGAETLYF. The covered CDR3 bases are TGTGCTAGCAGTGCTGGGGGACGGGGTGCAGAA.

This clone was detected ten times or more. Gene and germline names: mouse. Coverage ceases 4 residues before the CDR3 finishes, and the germline J gene fills in the end. The chain joins TRBV17 to TRBJ2-1, with 7 bases lining up with TRBD1. The CDR3 length is 13 residues. The junction had 2 bases not matched to a gene; V was cut back by 6 bases and J by 3 bases. The germline gives CDR1 MNHDT, CDR2 YYDKIL. CDR3 bases read: TGTGCTAGCAGGGCAGGGGGCTATGCT. It is translated as CASRAGGYA. The entire CDR3 is CASRAGGYAEQFF.

Concerning this clone itself: Mouse gene names apply. The read gets to within 4 residues of the CDR3 end, and the germline J gene fills in the rest. This chain joins TRBV13-1 and TRBJ2-2, with 7 bases fitting TRBD1. CDR1 is NSHNY and CDR2 is SYGAGN in the germline V gene. V lost 5 bases and J lost 0; bases outside the gene matches: 4. The CDR3 consists of 15 residues. The CDR3 reads CASSQQGPNTGQLYF. The covered CDR3 bases are TGTGCCAGCAGCCAACAGGGGCCAAACACCGGG.